This is a list of T cell receptor beta chains from one sample in a study of T cell responses to AZD1222 COVID-19 vaccine. Profiled with immunoSEQ multiplex PCR; TCRdb holds only in-frame clones, not every one. The sample has 75,000 to 95,000 clones, about 88% seen once; the top ten hold 4.2%. The source was peripheral blood, collected on day 0 of AZD1222 vaccination. The receptors stem from an adult in good health. Both conserved end residues are part of each CDR3. The D gene is left open where the match is weak. The size field is filled for only some rows; it gives once, few, many or a size class.

>-|TRBV12-3/TRBV12-4|-|TRBJ1-1
CASSFQPNTEAFF
TGTGCCAGCAGTTTTCAGCCGAACACTGAAGCTTTCTTT
>-|TRBV2|-|TRBJ1-2
CASSDNSIGYTF
TGTGCCAGCAGTGATAACAGCATTGGCTACACCTTC
>-|TRBV2|once|TRBJ1-4
CASRVEDAKLFF
TGTGCCAGCAGAGTCGAGGATGCAAAACTGTTTTTT
>TRBD1|TRBV5-1|-|TRBJ1-4
CASSPREGTGHQGEKLFF
TGCGCCAGCAGCCCCCGAGAAGGGACAGGGCATCAGGGTGAAAAACTGTTTTTT
>-|TRBV2|-|TRBJ2-4
CASGLDREGIQYF
TGTGCCAGCGGGCTTGACAGGGAGGGCATTCAGTACTTC
>-|TRBV10-1|-|TRBJ2-6
CASSESLYLGGANVLTF
TGCGCCAGCAGTGAGTCTCTGTACCTCGGTGGGGCCAACGTCCTGACTTTC
>TRBD1|TRBV5-5|-|TRBJ2-7
CASSFFQGADEQYF
TGTGCCAGCAGCTTTTTTCAGGGGGCAGACGAGCAGTACTTC
>TRBD1|TRBV19|-|TRBJ2-7
CASSPGQGYHEQYF
TGTGCCAGTAGTCCGGGACAGGGATACCACGAGCAGTACTTC
>-|TRBV27|-|TRBJ1-2
CASNSLGADYGYTF
TGTGCCAGCAACTCACTGGGGGCGGACTATGGCTACACCTTC
>-|TRBV11-3|few|TRBJ1-1
CASRDTKGGTEAFF
TGTGCCAGCCGGGACACAAAAGGGGGCACTGAAGCTTTCTTT
>-|TRBV7-8|-|TRBJ1-6
CASSLELGRARPNSPLHF
TGTGCCAGCAGCTTAGAACTTGGCAGGGCCCGCCCGAACTCACCCCTCCACTTT
>-|TRBV6-5|-|TRBJ1-6
CGSGQPSYNSPLHF
TGTGGTTCGGGACAACCCTCCTATAATTCACCCCTCCACTTT
>-|TRBV9|-|TRBJ1-6
CASSLSSGEDSPLHF
TGTGCCAGCAGCCTGTCGAGTGGGGAGGATTCACCCCTCCACTTT
>-|TRBV6-2/TRBV6-3|-|TRBJ2-7
CASSPGLAREQYF
TGTGCCAGCAGTCCGGGGTTGGCTCGGGAGCAGTACTTC
>TRBD2|TRBV27|few|TRBJ2-7
CASSFVGGIEQYF
TGTGCCAGCAGTTTCGTGGGAGGGATTGAGCAGTACTTC
>TRBD1|TRBV27|once|TRBJ1-5
CASSRQGNQPQHF
TGTGCCAGCAGCCGACAGGGAAATCAGCCCCAGCATTTT
>-|TRBV18|once|TRBJ2-3
CASSPGAGFGTDTQYF
TGTGCCAGCTCTCCAGGAGCAGGGTTCGGGACAGATACGCAGTATTTT
>-|TRBV19|-|TRBJ1-2
CASSIPARAFDYTF
TGTGCCAGTAGTATACCTGCCAGGGCGTTCGACTACACCTTC
>-|TRBV27|once|TRBJ1-1
CASRNFPSGPGGAEAFF
TGTGCCAGCAGGAACTTTCCCTCCGGGCCCGGAGGGGCTGAAGCTTTCTTT
>TRBD1|TRBV6-2/TRBV6-3|-|TRBJ1-2
CASSEDRGDGYTF
TGTGCCAGCAGCGAGGACAGGGGCGATGGCTACACCTTC
>TRBD1|TRBV5-8|-|TRBJ1-5
CASSRDRGQPQHF
TGTGCCAGCAGCAGGGACAGGGGACAGCCCCAGCATTTT
>-|TRBV7-3|-|TRBJ1-2
CASSPRDGARYGYTF
TGTGCCAGCAGCCCCCGGGACGGGGCTCGGTATGGCTACACCTTC
>TRBD1|TRBV14|-|TRBJ1-1
CASSRDRGPGTEAFF
TGTGCCAGCAGCCGGGACAGGGGGCCCGGGACTGAAGCTTTCTTT
>-|TRBV4-2|-|TRBJ1-2
CASSQDGTSLQGGYTF
TGTGCCAGCAGCCAAGATGGGACCTCGCTCCAGGGTGGCTACACCTTC
>-|TRBV5-6|-|TRBJ1-2
CASSSLIGYYGYTF
TGTGCCAGCAGCTCCCTTATAGGGTACTATGGCTACACCTTC
>TRBD2|TRBV5-4|-|TRBJ2-3
CASSLGLAGPSTDTQYF
TGTGCCAGCAGCTTGGGGCTAGCGGGCCCTAGCACAGATACGCAGTATTTT
>-|TRBV12-3/TRBV12-4|-|TRBJ2-1
CASSLYEQFF
TGTGCCAGCAGTTTATATGAGCAGTTCTTC
>TRBD2|TRBV11-3|-|TRBJ2-1
CASRPGTSGIRADEQFF
TGTGCCAGCAGACCTGGGACTAGCGGGATCCGCGCGGATGAGCAGTTCTTC
>-|TRBV10-3|-|TRBJ1-1
CAISGTNTEAFF
TGTGCCATCAGCGGGACCAACACTGAAGCTTTCTTT
>-|TRBV6-1|-|TRBJ1-1
CASSEEAEAFF
TGTGCCAGCAGTGAAGAGGCAGAAGCTTTCTTT
>TRBD2|TRBV5-4|-|TRBJ2-5
CASSLEAGSGETQYF
TGTGCCAGCAGCTTGGAAGCGGGGTCGGGGGAGACCCAGTACTTC
>-|TRBV6-5|-|TRBJ1-5
CATREDSYSNQPQHF
TGTGCCACTAGGGAGGACAGCTATAGCAATCAGCCCCAGCATTTT